This T cell receptor (beta chain) appears in the sequencing data of a study of blood T cell repertoires in COVID-19. On the study more broadly: Spain, Italy and the United States supplied samples that represented acute and convalescent COVID-19. PBMCs, B-cell-depleted T cells, or T cells were the source of the cDNA or gDNA that made up the material.

Germline V lookup: CDR1 SGDLS, CDR2 YYNGEE. V lost 3 bases and J 2 bases, leaving 9 bases between the germline ends. CDR3 length: 14 amino acids. This clone was counted only a few times. Under the authors' procedure: Reference gene primer amplification in the assay estimated nucleated cell counts. Repertoires were generated with immunoSEQ multiplex PCR, while TCRdb's copy carries only in-frame clones and drops some. The V and J calls and clone size come from that table; D and trimming were worked out from the DNA. The sample shows about 140,000 clones, more than 60% of them seen only once. This chain links TRBV9 with TRBJ1-5; D gene unclear. The clonotype comes from a woman in her 50s with active or convalescent COVID-19. Sequenced input: peripheral blood. CDR3 sequence (DNA): TGTGCCAGCAGCGAGTTGGAGGGCAATCAGCCCCAGCATTTT. It codes for CASSELEGNQPQHF.